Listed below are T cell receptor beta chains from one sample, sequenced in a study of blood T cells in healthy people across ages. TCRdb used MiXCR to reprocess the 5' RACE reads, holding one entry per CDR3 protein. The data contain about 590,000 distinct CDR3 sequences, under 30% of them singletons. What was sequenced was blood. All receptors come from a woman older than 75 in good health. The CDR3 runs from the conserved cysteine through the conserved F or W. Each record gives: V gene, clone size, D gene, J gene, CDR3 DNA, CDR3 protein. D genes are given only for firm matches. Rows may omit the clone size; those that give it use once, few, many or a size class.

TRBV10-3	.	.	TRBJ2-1	TGTGCCATCAGTGGGGAGCGGGATGAGCAGTTCTTC	CAISGERDEQFF
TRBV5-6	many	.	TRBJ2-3	TGTGCCAGCAGCTTGGCCGACATTTACACAGATACGCAGTATTTT	CASSLADIYTDTQYF
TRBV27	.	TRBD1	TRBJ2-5	TGTGCCAGCAGTCAGTACAGGGGAGAGCAGTACTTC	CASSQYRGEQYF
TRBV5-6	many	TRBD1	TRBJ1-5	TGTGCCAGCAGCCTCGGACAGGGGGGCGATCAGCCCCAGCATTTT	CASSLGQGGDQPQHF
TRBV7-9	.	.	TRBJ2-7	TGTGCCAGCAGCTTTTCTCAGGGGATGTACGAGCAGTACTTC	CASSFSQGMYEQYF
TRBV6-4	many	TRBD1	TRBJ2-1	TGTGCCAGCAGTGGTGACAGGGGAGATGAGCAGTTCTTC	CASSGDRGDEQFF
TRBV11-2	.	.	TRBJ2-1	TGTGCCAGCAGCCTGGAGTCCTACAATGGGCAGTTCTTC	CASSLESYNGQFF
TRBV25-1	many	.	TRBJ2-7	TGTGCCACCACCCGGGGCGAGTACTACGAGCAGTACTTC	CATTRGEYYEQYF
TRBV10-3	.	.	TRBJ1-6	TGTGCCATCAGCCAGGGTTTCTCCTATAATTCACCCCTCCACTTT	CAISQGFSYNSPLHF
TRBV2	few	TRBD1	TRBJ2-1	TGTGCCTGCAGAACCCACGGACAGGCCTACAATGAGCAGTTCTTC	CACRTHGQAYNEQFF
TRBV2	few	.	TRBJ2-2	TGTGCCAGCAGTGCAGGGGTCGGGGAGCTGTTTTTT	CASSAGVGELFF
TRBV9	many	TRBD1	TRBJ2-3	TGTGCCAGCAGCGTAACAGGGGCCAGCACAGATACGCAGTATTTT	CASSVTGASTDTQYF
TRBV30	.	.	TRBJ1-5	TGTGCCTGGAGTTTGGAAAGTCCGGGGGGACGAAGCAATCAGCCCCAGCATTTT	CAWSLESPGGRSNQPQHF
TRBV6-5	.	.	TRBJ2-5	TGTGCCAGCAGGTATGGGGGAGGAGGAGAGACCCAGTACTTC	CASRYGGGGETQYF
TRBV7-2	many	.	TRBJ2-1	TGTGCCAGCAGCTCTCGGGGACTGGCCGACAATGAGCAGTTCTTC	CASSSRGLADNEQFF
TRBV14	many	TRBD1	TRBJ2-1	TGTGCCAGCAGCCAATCAGGACAGGGTCGGAATGAGCAGTTCTTC	CASSQSGQGRNEQFF
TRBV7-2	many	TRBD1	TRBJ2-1	TGTGCCAGCAGCTTATCCGGGACAGGGGACAATGAGCAGTTCTTC	CASSLSGTGDNEQFF
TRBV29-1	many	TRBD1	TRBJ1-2	TGCAGCGTTAAAAAGGACAGGGCAGCTGGCTACACCTTC	CSVKKDRAAGYTF
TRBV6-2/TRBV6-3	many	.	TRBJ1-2	TGTGCCAGCAGTCCGGTGGCTTCGGGCTACACCTTC	CASSPVASGYTF
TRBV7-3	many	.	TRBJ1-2	TGTGCCAGCAGCTTAAACGGACAGCCAAACTATGGCTACACCTTC	CASSLNGQPNYGYTF
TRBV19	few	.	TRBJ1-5	TGTGCCAGTAGTCCAGCGGCAGATAGCAATCAGCCCCAGCATTTT	CASSPAADSNQPQHF
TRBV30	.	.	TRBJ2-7	TGTGCCTGGAGTTCCGAGTTCTCCTACAATGAGCAGTACTTC	CAWSSEFSYNEQYF
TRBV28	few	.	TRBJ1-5	TGTGCCAGCAGTTTCGAACAGGGTAATTATCAGCCCCAGCATTTT	CASSFEQGNYQPQHF
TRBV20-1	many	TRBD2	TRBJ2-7	TGCAGTGCTAGAGCCGATAGCGGGAATGGCTACGAGCAGTACTTC	CSARADSGNGYEQYF
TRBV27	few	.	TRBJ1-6	TGTGCCAGCGCCCCTGGGGGCACAGGGTATAATTCACCCCTCCACTTT	CASAPGGTGYNSPLHF
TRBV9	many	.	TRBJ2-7	TGTGCCAGCAGCGTAGAGGGCGGTTCGCTGGAGCAGTACTTC	CASSVEGGSLEQYF
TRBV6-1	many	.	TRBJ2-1	TGTGCCAGCATACAGGGCCTCTACAATGAGCAGTTCTTC	CASIQGLYNEQFF
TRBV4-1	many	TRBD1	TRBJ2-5	TGCGCCAGCAGCCAAGAGACAGGGGGGGGCCAAGAGACCCAGTACTTC	CASSQETGGGQETQYF
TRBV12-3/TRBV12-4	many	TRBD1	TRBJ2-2	TGTGCCAGCAGACAGGGGGCGGTCGGGGAGCTGTTTTTT	CASRQGAVGELFF
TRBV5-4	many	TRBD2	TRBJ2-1	TGTGCCAGCAGCAACGAGCGGGGGGTTGCTGAGCAGTTCTTC	CASSNERGVAEQFF
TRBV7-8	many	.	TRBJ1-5	TGTGCCAGCAGCGCAGGGAGCTCAGAACAGCCCCAGCATTTT	CASSAGSSEQPQHF
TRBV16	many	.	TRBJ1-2	TGTGCCAGCAGCCACCCCTTGGGCGGCTACACCTTC	CASSHPLGGYTF
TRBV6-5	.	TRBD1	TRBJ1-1	TGTGCCAGCAGCAGATTAAGGGGGCAGGCTTTCTTT	CASSRLRGQAFF
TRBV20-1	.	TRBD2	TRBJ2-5	TGCAGTGCTATGGGACTAGCGGGGCAAGAGACCCAGTACTTC	CSAMGLAGQETQYF